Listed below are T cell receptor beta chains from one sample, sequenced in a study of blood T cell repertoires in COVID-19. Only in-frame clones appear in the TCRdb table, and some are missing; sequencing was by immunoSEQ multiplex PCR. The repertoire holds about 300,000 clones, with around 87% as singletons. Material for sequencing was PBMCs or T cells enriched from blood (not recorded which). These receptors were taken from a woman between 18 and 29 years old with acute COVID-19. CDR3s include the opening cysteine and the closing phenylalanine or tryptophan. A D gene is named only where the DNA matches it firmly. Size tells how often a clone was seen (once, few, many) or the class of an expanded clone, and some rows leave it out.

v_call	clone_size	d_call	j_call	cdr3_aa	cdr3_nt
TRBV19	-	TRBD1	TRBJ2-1	CASPVADRGPTRDYNEQFF	TGTGCCAGTCCGGTCGCAGACAGGGGACCTACCAGGGACTACAATGAGCAGTTCTTC
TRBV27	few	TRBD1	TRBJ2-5	CASSPRGRPETQYF	TGTGCCAGCAGCCCCAGGGGGCGCCCGGAGACCCAGTACTTC
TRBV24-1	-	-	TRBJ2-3	CATSDFREKPDTQYF	TGTGCCACCAGTGATTTCCGGGAGAAGCCAGATACGCAGTATTTT
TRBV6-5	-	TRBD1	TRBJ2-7	CASLNTGQAYEQYF	TGTGCCAGCCTAAATACGGGACAGGCCTACGAGCAGTACTTC
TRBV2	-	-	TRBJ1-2	CASMTMTVYGYTF	TGTGCCAGCATGACAATGACAGTCTATGGCTACACCTTC
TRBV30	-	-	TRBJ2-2	CAWSSGTGELFF	TGTGCCTGGAGTTCAGGGACCGGGGAGCTGTTTTTT
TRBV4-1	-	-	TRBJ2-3	CASSQEASGGGSTQYF	TGCGCCAGCAGCCAAGAGGCTAGCGGAGGGGGGTCGACGCAGTATTTT
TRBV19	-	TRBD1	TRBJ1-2	CASSFTVQGAWYGYTF	TGTGCCAGTAGTTTCACCGTACAGGGGGCGTGGTATGGCTACACCTTC
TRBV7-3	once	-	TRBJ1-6	CASSLGRAGASPLHF	TGTGCCAGCAGCTTGGGACGGGCAGGGGCTTCACCCCTCCACTTT
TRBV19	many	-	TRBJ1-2	CASTTAGILSGYTF	TGTGCCAGTACCACCGCCGGGATTCTAAGTGGCTACACCTTC
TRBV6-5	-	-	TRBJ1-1	CASSYGPGVKTEAFF	TGTGCCAGCAGTTATGGCCCAGGGGTGAAGACTGAAGCTTTCTTT
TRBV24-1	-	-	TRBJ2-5	CATSDLSGSPETQYF	TGTGCCACCAGTGATTTATCAGGGTCTCCAGAGACCCAGTACTTC
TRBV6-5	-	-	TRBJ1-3	CASSLDGLSGNTIYF	TGTGCCAGCAGTCTGGACGGACTCTCTGGAAACACCATATATTTT
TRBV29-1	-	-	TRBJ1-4	CSVEGGATNEKLFF	TGCAGCGTTGAAGGCGGTGCAACTAATGAAAAACTGTTTTTT
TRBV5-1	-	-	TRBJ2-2	CASSLAGGHTGELFF	TGCGCCAGCAGCTTGGCCGGGGGACACACCGGGGAGCTGTTTTTT
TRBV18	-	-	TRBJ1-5	CASSPSGQPQHF	TGTGCCAGCTCACCCTCAGGGCAGCCCCAGCATTTT
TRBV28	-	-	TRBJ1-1	CASSFRTANTEAFF	TGTGCCAGCAGTTTTAGGACAGCGAACACTGAAGCTTTCTTT
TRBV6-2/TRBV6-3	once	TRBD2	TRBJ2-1	CASSSGTTRMDEQFF	TGTGCCAGCAGTTCCGGGACTACCAGGATGGATGAGCAGTTCTTC
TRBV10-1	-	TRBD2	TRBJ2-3	CASRPGLAVFRTDTQYF	TGCGCCAGCAGACCGGGACTAGCGGTTTTCAGGACAGATACGCAGTATTTT
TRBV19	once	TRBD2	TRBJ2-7	CASSSGLAGLEQYF	TGTGCCAGTAGTAGTGGACTAGCGGGACTCGAGCAGTACTTC
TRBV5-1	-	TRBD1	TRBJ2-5	CASSFGQGETQYF	TGCGCCAGCAGCTTCGGACAGGGGGAGACCCAGTACTTC
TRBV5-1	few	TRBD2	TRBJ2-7	CASSLGTSGSYEQYF	TGCGCCAGCAGCTTGGGGACTAGCGGCTCCTACGAGCAGTACTTC
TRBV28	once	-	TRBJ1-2	CASSGGRDYGYTF	TGTGCCAGCTCTGGTGGCAGGGACTATGGCTACACCTTC
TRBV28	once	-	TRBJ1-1	CASSLGGGTEAFF	TGTGCCAGCAGTTTGGGAGGGGGCACTGAAGCTTTCTTT
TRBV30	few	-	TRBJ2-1	CAWSPSGSFYNEQFF	TGTGCCTGGTCTCCCAGCGGAAGCTTCTACAATGAGCAGTTCTTC
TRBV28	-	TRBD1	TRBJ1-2	CASSSGTGGANGYTF	TGTGCCAGCAGTTCCGGGACAGGGGGCGCGAATGGCTACACCTTC
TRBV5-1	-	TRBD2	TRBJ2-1	CASSLEGGRANEQFF	TGCGCCAGCAGCTTGGAGGGCGGGAGGGCCAATGAGCAGTTCTTC
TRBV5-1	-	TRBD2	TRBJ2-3	CASSQISGTSDTQYF	TGCGCCAGCAGCCAAATTAGCGGGACTTCAGATACGCAGTATTTT
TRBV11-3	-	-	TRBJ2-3	CASSPGLSTDTQYF	TGTGCCAGCAGCCCCGGACTGAGCACAGATACGCAGTATTTT